Below, 14 T cell receptor beta chains from the same sample are listed, as sequenced in a study of blood T cells in healthy people across ages. A sample-barcoded 5' primer and a J-beta primer mix were used in a second PCR of roughly 7 to 11 cycles. TCRdb re-called the 5' RACE reads through MiXCR, storing one row per CDR3 protein. The data hold 1.8 million or so distinct CDR3 sequences, with around 40% observed a single time. Material: blood. These receptors all come from a human donor in good health.

A note on this clonotype: One end of the junction is discordant with germline, which a read error may explain. The chain has TRBV5-5 and TRBJ2-1; TRBD2 is a possible D gene (6 bases). CDR3 length equals 14 residues. The germline gives CDR1 SGHKS, CDR2 YYEKEE (reference sequence). CDR3 amino acids: CASSSPGLYSEQFF. In DNA, the CDR3 is TGTGCCAGCAGTTCCCCGGGACTCTACAGTGAGCAGTTCTTC.

This clonotype came up a few times. The J gene is TRBJ1-1, the V gene TRBV5-1; tentatively, D is TRBD1 (6 bases). Germline V gene lookup returns CDR1 SGHRS and CDR2 YFSETQ. Trimming stripped 1 base from V and 1 base from J, with 8 bases between. This CDR3 has 14 amino acids. CDR3 region: CASSLQQGNTEAFF. CDR3 bases: TGCGCCAGCAGCTTGCAACAGGGGAACACTGAAGCTTTCTTT.

The V and J genes are TRBV4-3 and TRBJ2-6, with a tentative D call TRBD2 (7 bases). The CDR3 length is 17 residues. The germline V and J ends were trimmed by 3 bases and 5 bases, with 17 bases remaining between them. Germline assignment: CDR1 LGHNA and CDR2 YSLEER. The CDR3 sequence: CASSQKGGGRRANVLTF. For the CDR3, the DNA is TGCGCCAGCAGCCAGAAGGGAGGGGGGCGACGGGCCAACGTCCTGACTTTC.

This clonotype occurred a few times. The chain carries TRBV12-3 or TRBV12-4 and TRBJ1-2; D is possibly TRBD1 (5 bases). Trimming removed 6 bases at V and 3 bases at J, with 11 bases between. This CDR3 spans 13 amino acids. As DNA, the CDR3 is TGTGCCAGCAGCCCGGGGCACCACTATGGCTACACCTTC. Residues: CASSPGHHYGYTF.

The V and J genes are TRBV15 and TRBJ2-7; D call uncertain. V was cut by 3 bases and J by 7 bases, with 31 bases left in between. CDR3 length equals 19 residues. Germline V CDR1 and CDR2: LNHNV, YYDKDF (reference sequence). The DNA for the CDR3 is TGTGCCACCAGCAGGGAGCTTTCCTTGCGTTTCTCTGGGTCACGGGAGCAGTACTTC. Amino acids: CATSRELSLRFSGSREQYF.

J is TRBJ2-4 and V is TRBV12-3 or TRBV12-4, with D uncertain. Matching the DNA end better, TRBJ2-7 makes the J call doubtful. The CDR3 runs 13 residues. CDR3: CASSFFARSEQYF. CDR3 DNA sequence: TGTGCCAGCAGTTTCTTTGCAAGATCCGAGCAGTACTTC.

This clonotype has a handful of counts. The J gene is TRBJ2-7, the V gene TRBV5-1; D not resolved. The CDR3 sequence is 13 residues long. Germline CDR1 is SGHRS and CDR2 is YFSETQ. V was shortened by 7 bases and J by 1 base, with 12 bases between the two germline ends. Here the CDR3 DNA reads TGCGCCAGCCGGACGGATCTTTCCTACGAGCAGTACTTC. Protein product: CASRTDLSYEQYF.

The chain is built from TRBV24-1 and TRBJ2-5; unclear D gene. Trimming shortened V by 3 bases and J by 1 base, and 8 bases separated the two germline ends. Germline V gene data show CDR1 as KGHDR and CDR2 as SFDVKD. The CDR3 sequence is 14 residues long. Here the CDR3 DNA reads TGTGCCACCAGTGATCACGCGCCCCAAGAGACCCAGTACTTC. Translation gives CATSDHAPQETQYF.

The genes are TRBV6-2 or TRBV6-3 and TRBJ2-1, with 7 bases that match TRBD1. The J call may be wrong; the DNA end is better matched by TRBJ2-7. The germline V gene has CDR1 MNHEY and CDR2 SVGEGT. CDR3 size: 16 residues. In DNA form, the CDR3 reads TGTGCCAGCAGTTATCGACTGGGACAGTTTACCTACGAGCAGTACTTC. Translation gives CASSYRLGQFTYEQYF.

The CDR3 DNA reads TGCGCCAGCAGCCGCGAGACAGGTGGCTATGGCTACACCTTC. This codes for CASSRETGGYGYTF. The V and J genes are TRBV5-1 and TRBJ1-2; D possibly corresponds to TRBD1 (6 bases). There are 14 residues in the CDR3. Germline V gene sequence: CDR1 SGHRS, CDR2 YFSETQ. V lost 4 bases, J lost 4 bases, and 14 bases lay in between.

This clonotype has more than one count but fewer than ten. The chain couples TRBV28 to TRBJ1-4; a weak D match, TRBD1 (5 bases). Germline assignment: CDR1 MDHEN and CDR2 SYDVKM. The CDR3 loop spans 12 amino acids. Trimming took 8 bases from V and 5 from J, leaving 9 bases between them. The CDR3 DNA is TGTGCCAGCGGGGCCGAGAATGAAAAACTGTTTTTT. As protein: CASGAENEKLFF.

This clonotype was detected many times. The J gene is TRBJ2-1, the V gene TRBV20-1; 7 nucleotides line up with TRBD2. The junction had 10 bases not matched to a gene; V was cut back by 5 bases and J by 3 bases. The length of the CDR3 is 15 residues. The germline V gene encodes CDR1 DFQATT and CDR2 SNEGSKA (reference sequence). The CDR3 sequence is CSASLTSANYNEQFF. The CDR3 DNA sequence: TGCAGTGCTTCCCTTACTAGCGCTAACTACAATGAGCAGTTCTTC.

This clonotype was detected only a few times. The chain recombines TRBV27 with TRBJ1-2, with 8 bases fitting TRBD1. CDR1 is MNHEY, CDR2 SMNVEV, per germline (reference sequence). The CDR3 contains 13 residues. J was trimmed by 7 bases and V by 6 bases; bases with no gene match: 7. CDR3 DNA sequence: TGTGCCAGCAGGCCCCGGACAGGGTTTGGCTACACCTTC. It translates to CASRPRTGFGYTF.

The chain links TRBV5-1 to TRBJ2-3; no reliable D call. Germline-derived CDR1 and CDR2 are SGHRS and YFSETQ. This CDR3 region has 14 residues. V lost 6 bases and J lost 3, with 14 bases in between. CDR3 nucleotide sequence: TGCGCCAGCAACGCGGCTCCGTGGACAGATACGCAGTATTTT. Residues: CASNAAPWTDTQYF.